This TCR beta chain was captured by sequencing in a study of neurological immune-mediated disorders. Findings and limits, study-wide: HTLV-1-associated myelopathy displayed the greatest TCR clonal expansion, and multiple sclerosis exhibited the smallest, lower than that of healthy controls.

CDR3 length: 13 residues. Trimming removed 6 bases from V and 5 bases from J, with 16 bases in between. The germline V gene has CDR1 DFQATT and CDR2 SNEGSKA (reference sequence). Time point in this sample: longitudinal time-point 3. TCRdb reanalysed the 5' RACE reads using MiXCR and keeps one entry per CDR3 protein. The sample carries tens of thousands of distinct CDR3 sequences, approximately 8.4% recorded once. In this sample, this clonotype turned up many times. Its specificity is not known. The J gene is TRBJ1-2, the V gene TRBV20-1; the D is unclear. Source material: PBMCs. The source is a woman aged 40 to 50 in good health. The CDR3 reads CSAEEPVGYGYTF. CDR3 nucleotides: TGCAGTGCCGAAGAGCCGGTTGGATATGGCTACACCTTC.